The source of this TCR beta chain is a study of blood T cell repertoires in COVID-19. On the study more broadly: Material from acute and convalescent COVID-19 was sourced from the United States, Italy and Spain. T cells, B-cell-depleted T cells, or PBMCs supplied cDNA or gDNA.

Original processing methods: Estimation of nucleated cell counts was performed using reference gene primer amplification. Some clones are missing from TCRdb's copy, which holds only in-frame ones; the method was immunoSEQ multiplex PCR. The D gene and trimming were derived from the DNA, and the V and J assignments and clone size from that table. The data hold tens of thousands of clones, with about 91% observed a single time. Germline V gene sequence: CDR1 SNHLY, CDR2 FYNNEI. The CDR3 covers 16 residues. Trimming removed 6 bases from V and 2 bases from J; junction bases left unmatched: 9. This clone is a singleton in its sample.

Sequenced input: peripheral blood. The sequence derives from a human donor in a cohort sampled during active COVID-19. V usage is TRBV2 and J usage is TRBJ2-2; 7 positions agree with TRBD2. The CDR3 coding sequence is TGTGCCAGCAGCAAGTCACTAGCGAAAAACACCGGGGAGCTGTTTTTT. This sequence encodes CASSKSLAKNTGELFF.